A single sample gave rise to the 16 T cell receptor beta chains below, sequenced in a study of siplizumab effects on memory and regulatory T cells. The data were produced by immunoSEQ multiplex PCR, yet TCRdb's version contains in-frame clones alone and is incomplete. The sample consists of approximately 65,000 clones, roughly 83% of them appearing once. The source material was memory CD4+ T cells sorted from blood. The receptors come from a human donor in good health.

This chain uses TRBV2 with TRBJ2-1, with D perhaps assigned TRBD1 or TRBD2 (5 bases each). This CDR3 contains 15 residues. The V end was cut by 7 bases, the J end by 2 bases, with 15 bases between. Germline V gene sequence: CDR1 SNHLY, CDR2 FYNNEI. The CDR3 DNA follows: TGTGCCAGCAATAAAGGGGAGTCGCCCTACAATGAGCAGTTCTTC. Translated, it gives CASNKGESPYNEQFF.

The chain couples TRBV7-2 to TRBJ2-3, with TRBD2 matching over 9 bases. V lost 8 bases, J lost 1 base, and 4 bases stayed unmatched. CDR3 length: 14 residues. CDR1 and CDR2 from the germline V gene are SGHTA and FQGNSA. The CDR3 DNA is TGTGCCAGCCGCGCGGGGGGGGGCACAGATACGCAGTATTTT. It codes for CASRAGGGTDTQYF.

CDR3 nucleotide sequence: TGTGCCAGCAGCTCACAGGGGAGGGACACTGAAGCTTTCTTT. This codes for CASSSQGRDTEAFF. The chain recombines TRBV7-2 with TRBJ1-1, with TRBD1 matching over 7 bases. There are 14 residues in the CDR3. Germline-derived CDR1 and CDR2 are SGHTA and FQGNSA. Trimming cost V 4 bases and J 3 bases; bases outside gene matches: 5.

The chain has TRBV2 and TRBJ2-5; 8 bases align to TRBD2. The CDR3 spans 15 residues. From germline, CDR1 is SNHLY and CDR2 FYNNEI. The V and J ends lost 4 bases and 2 bases, in that order; junction bases with no gene match: 6. The CDR3 DNA is TGTGCCAGCAGTGCTCGGGGGGGGAGGCAAGAGACCCAGTACTTC. Protein: CASSARGGRQETQYF.

This clone showed up just a few times. The rearrangement uses TRBV2 and TRBJ2-7; a possible D gene is TRBD1 (5 bases). Between the trimmed V and J ends, which lost 2 bases and 3 bases, there was a span of 11 bases. In germline, CDR1 is SNHLY, CDR2 FYNNEI. The CDR3 runs to 14 residues. Here the CDR3 reads CASSEQGGYYEQYF. The CDR3 DNA sequence: TGTGCCAGCAGTGAACAGGGCGGCTACTACGAGCAGTACTTC.

A word on this clone: Additional DNA sequences in this sample encode the identical CDR3. The rearrangement uses TRBV6-6 and TRBJ1-5; D unclear. V dropped 8 bases and J dropped 4 bases, with 12 bases sitting between them. The CDR3 consists of 13 residues. Germline CDR1 reads MNHNY; CDR2 reads SVGAGI (reference sequence). CDR3 in DNA: TGTGCCAGCTCCTATTCGATGAATCAGCCCCAGCATTTT. Protein product: CASSYSMNQPQHF.

V and J are TRBV9 and TRBJ2-3; 14 nucleotides align to TRBD2. V shed 1 base and J 5 bases; nucleotides not matched to a gene: 6. From germline, CDR1 is SGDLS and CDR2 YYNGEE. The CDR3 is 17 amino acids. The CDR3 sequence is CASSVLGTSGRRDTQYF. CDR3 nucleotide sequence: TGTGCCAGCAGCGTACTCGGGACTAGCGGGAGAAGAGATACGCAGTATTTT.

The chain has TRBV10-3 and TRBJ2-1; D unclear. This CDR3 has 15 amino acids. The germline gives CDR1 ENHRY, CDR2 SYGVKD. V lost 3 bases and J lost 8, with 17 bases in between. The CDR3 is CAISEPRLGYHEQFF. The CDR3 DNA sequence: TGTGCCATCAGTGAACCCCGGTTAGGGTACCATGAGCAGTTCTTC.

V is TRBV6-1 and J is TRBJ1-1, with 7 nucleotides matching TRBD1. CDR1 and CDR2 from the germline V gene are MNHNS and SASEGT. The CDR3 contains 14 residues. V trimming: 2 bases; J trimming: 7 bases; junction bases outside the gene matches: 7. In DNA form, the CDR3 reads TGTGCCAGCAGTGAAAGGAGGGACAGCAGTGAAGCTTTCTTT. Translating it yields CASSERRDSSEAFF.

The chain couples TRBV10-2 to TRBJ1-1; the D is unclear. There are 11 residues in the CDR3. Trimming left V 4 bases short and J 10 bases short, with 10 bases between. Germline CDR1 WSHSY, CDR2 SAAADI. This CDR3 reads CASSGNPLAFF. The CDR3 DNA reads TGCGCCAGCAGTGGCAACCCGCTAGCTTTCTTT.

This chain uses TRBV7-2 with TRBJ2-5; TRBD2 aligns across 7 bases. Germline V gene sequence: CDR1 SGHTA, CDR2 FQGNSA. This CDR3 has 15 amino acids. Germline trimming cut 5 bases from V and 2 bases from J; bases unmatched to any gene: 8. The CDR3, as DNA: TGTGCCAGCAGCCCGCGGGGGAGGGAACAAGAGACCCAGTACTTC. Translation: CASSPRGREQETQYF.

CDR3 in amino acids: CASSSSRDGIAKNIQYF. The CDR3 DNA follows: TGTGCCAGCAGCTCCTCCCGGGACGGAATAGCCAAAAACATTCAGTACTTC. This chain uses TRBV5-4 with TRBJ2-4, with D tentatively TRBD1 or TRBD2 (5 bases each). Trimming shortened V by 3 bases and J by 0 bases, and 16 bases separated the two germline ends. The CDR3 has 17 residues. CDR1 is SGHNT and CDR2 is YYREEE in the germline V gene (reference sequence).

DNA for the CDR3: TGTGCCAGCAGCGCCAGACAGGGGTGGAACAACTATGGCTACACCTTC. It translates to CASSARQGWNNYGYTF. The gene calls are TRBV7-9 and TRBJ1-2; 8 bases match TRBD1. CDR1 SEHNR and CDR2 FQNEAQ come from the germline V gene (reference sequence). The CDR3 contains 16 residues. The V and J ends lost 5 bases and 2 bases, in that order; junction bases with no gene match: 10. Full variable domain (missing parts from reference TRBV7-9 and TRBJ1-2): DTGVSQNPRHKITKRGQNVTFRCDPISEHNRLYWYRQTLGQGPEFLTYFQNEAQLEKSRLLSDRFSAERPKGSFSTLEIQRTEQGDSAMYLCASSARQGWNNYGYTFGSGTRLTVV.

This chain links TRBV27 with TRBJ2-7; 8 nucleotides line up with TRBD2. The CDR3 is 15 amino acids. With 6 bases clipped from V and 4 bases from J, the junction kept 11 bases outside the gene matches. Per the germline V gene, CDR1 is MNHEY and CDR2 is SMNVEV (reference sequence). The CDR3, as DNA: TGTGCCAGCAGAGGGGAGGGCGGGAGGTTTTACGAGCAGTACTTC. Translated: CASRGEGGRFYEQYF.

The V gene is TRBV15, the J gene TRBJ2-1, with D uncertain. Trimming stripped 5 bases from V and 7 bases from J, with 12 bases between. Germline V gene data show CDR1 as LNHNV and CDR2 as YYDKDF (reference sequence). The CDR3 is 13 amino acids. CDR3 region: CATSGRAGNEQFF. As DNA, the CDR3 is TGTGCCACCAGCGGAAGAGCCGGAAATGAGCAGTTCTTC.

Remarks on this clone: One junction end disagrees with the germline gene, perhaps due to a read error. This chain links TRBV5-1 with TRBJ2-3, with TRBD2 matching over 10 bases. CDR1 is SGHRS and CDR2 is YFSETQ in the germline V gene. This CDR3 is 17 amino acids long. The CDR3 spells CASSLTGSGGPTNTQYF. The CDR3, as DNA: TGCGCCAGCAGCTTGACGGGTAGCGGGGGGCCCACAAATACGCAGTATTTT.